The T cell receptor (beta chain) described here comes from a study of shared clonotypes between healthy human individuals. The wider study: Three plates each covered CD4 naive and memory; CD8 naive two, CD8 memory one. Study-level points and caveats: Sampling included only blood; tissue repertoires likely differ. In contrast to clonotypes shared by all four donors, non-shared clonotypes had lower generation probabilities. A handful of donors shared approximately 5% of their naive CD4 clonotypes.

Using immunoSEQ multiplex PCR, the repertoire was profiled, and TCRdb retains in-frame clones only, with some absent. The sample holds just under 350,000 clones; about 73% are singletons and the top ten take roughly 10%. A remark on this clone: Antigen unknown.

The CDR3 has 13 amino acids. From germline, CDR1 is KGHSH and CDR2 LQKENI. V was clipped by 3 bases and J by 2 bases, with 6 bases between them. The receptor comes from a man aged 30 to 45 in good health. The rearrangement links TRBV18 to TRBJ2-3; D gene uncertain. What was sequenced was memory CD4+ T cells sorted from blood. The sample's subset: CD45RA-negative fraction. CDR3 nucleotide sequence: TGTGCCAGCTCACCGGGAACCACAGATACGCAGTATTTT. This encodes CASSPGTTDTQYF.